This is a list of T cell receptor beta chains from one sample in a study of early T cells in non-severe SARS-CoV-2 infection. MiXCR was run by TCRdb on the 5' RACE reads, yielding one entry per CDR3 protein. The sample comprises tens of thousands of distinct CDR3 sequences, 4.5% to 7% of which are singletons, and roughly 7% rests with the top ten. Sequences were obtained from whole blood. The receptors were sampled from an adult who was a healthcare worker with PCR-confirmed SARS-CoV-2 infection or an uninfected control (not recorded which). Each CDR3 is given with its conserved first and last residue. Each record gives: V gene, clone size, J gene, D gene, CDR3 protein, CDR3 DNA. The D gene is left open where the match is weak. Clone size is stated in some rows and not others, as once, few, many or a class when expanded.

TRBV7-6	many	TRBJ1-5	TRBD1	CASSLEGTGSNQPQHF	TGTGCCAGCAGCTTAGAGGGGACAGGGAGCAATCAGCCCCAGCATTTT
TRBV6-2/TRBV6-3	few	TRBJ1-5	NA	CASSYYPQGGNQPQHF	TGTGCCAGCAGTTACTATCCTCAGGGTGGCAATCAGCCCCAGCATTTT
TRBV6-5	NA	TRBJ2-3	NA	CASSRDLADTQYF	TGTGCCAGCAGCAGGGACCTGGCAGATACGCAGTATTTT
TRBV5-1	many	TRBJ2-1	TRBD2	CASSPRTSGGQNEQFF	TGCGCCAGCAGCCCGAGGACTAGCGGGGGCCAGAATGAGCAGTTCTTC
TRBV12-3/TRBV12-4	few	TRBJ1-5	NA	CASSSGTSNQPQHF	TGTGCCAGCAGCTCCGGGACAAGCAATCAGCCCCAGCATTTT
TRBV13	many	TRBJ1-1	NA	CASSGGPKHTEAFF	TGTGCCAGCAGCGGCGGACCGAAACACACTGAAGCTTTCTTT
TRBV7-8	many	TRBJ2-3	NA	CASSWGSGSGDTDTQYF	TGTGCCAGCAGCTGGGGCTCGGGTAGCGGAGACACAGATACGCAGTATTTT
TRBV6-5	NA	TRBJ1-2	NA	CASSPGRPAGYTF	TGTGCCAGCAGTCCGGGCAGGCCGGCGGGCTACACCTTC
TRBV3-1	many	TRBJ2-7	TRBD2	CASSQGFSGRPSYEQYF	TGTGCCAGCAGCCAAGGCTTTAGCGGGAGGCCCTCCTACGAGCAGTACTTC
TRBV7-2	many	TRBJ2-1	TRBD2	CASSSSGRYDNEQFF	TGTGCCAGCAGCTCCAGCGGGAGATATGACAATGAGCAGTTCTTC
TRBV20-1	many	TRBJ1-2	TRBD1	CSAGTDNYGYTF	TGCAGTGCTGGGACAGATAACTATGGCTACACCTTC
TRBV19	many	TRBJ2-3	NA	CASSIWGIGTDTQYF	TGTGCCAGTAGTATCTGGGGTATAGGCACAGATACGCAGTATTTT
TRBV9	many	TRBJ2-7	NA	CASSVGRFSYEQYF	TGTGCCAGCAGCGTAGGGCGGTTCTCCTACGAGCAGTACTTC
TRBV12-3/TRBV12-4	many	TRBJ2-2	NA	CASSPPTGAGELFF	TGTGCCAGCAGTCCTCCGACGGGGGCGGGGGAGCTGTTTTTT
TRBV9	many	TRBJ2-5	NA	CASSVGVRETQYF	TGTGCCAGCAGCGTAGGTGTACGAGAGACCCAGTACTTC
TRBV2	few	TRBJ2-3	TRBD2	CASVRLAGAGGTDTQYF	TGTGCCAGCGTGCGTCTAGCGGGAGCCGGTGGCACAGATACGCAGTATTTT
TRBV20-1	many	TRBJ2-3	NA	CSARGASTDTQYF	TGCAGTGCTAGAGGGGCTAGCACAGATACGCAGTATTTT
TRBV24-1	NA	TRBJ2-1	NA	CATSAYMGGGEQFF	TGTGCCACCAGTGCCTATATGGGAGGAGGGGAGCAGTTCTTC
TRBV11-3	NA	TRBJ2-2	TRBD2	CASSLEPAGVGELFF	TGTGCCAGCAGCTTAGAGCCCGCGGGGGTCGGGGAGCTGTTTTTT
TRBV12-3/TRBV12-4	few	TRBJ2-2	TRBD2	CASRLAGTGELFF	TGTGCCAGCAGACTAGCGGGCACCGGGGAGCTGTTTTTT
TRBV24-1	many	TRBJ2-7	TRBD2	CATSDLAGGVYEQYF	TGTGCCACCAGTGACTTAGCGGGAGGGGTCTACGAGCAGTACTTC
TRBV7-9	many	TRBJ1-4	NA	CASSSPRTGNEKLFF	TGTGCCAGCAGCTCCCCCCGGACGGGGAATGAAAAACTGTTTTTT
TRBV20-1	few	TRBJ2-1	TRBD2	CSALSGRASYNEQFF	TGCAGTGCCCTGAGCGGGAGGGCTTCCTACAATGAGCAGTTCTTC
TRBV3-1	many	TRBJ1-2	NA	CASSQLISQGSSGYTF	TGTGCCAGCAGCCAACTCATATCCCAGGGGTCTTCTGGCTACACCTTC
TRBV18	many	TRBJ2-1	NA	CASSPGQGGYNEQFF	TGTGCCAGCTCACCCGGACAGGGAGGGTACAATGAGCAGTTCTTC
TRBV7-6	many	TRBJ2-1	TRBD2	CASSSLAGKNEQFF	TGTGCCAGCAGCTCTCTAGCGGGAAAAAATGAGCAGTTCTTC
TRBV12-3/TRBV12-4	many	TRBJ2-5	TRBD2	CASSCPWVAGGLETQYF	TGTGCCAGCAGTTGCCCCTGGGTAGCGGGAGGACTGGAGACCCAGTACTTC
TRBV20-1	many	TRBJ2-1	NA	CSARIQGAGNEQFF	TGCAGTGCTAGGATCCAGGGAGCAGGGAATGAGCAGTTCTTC
TRBV2	few	TRBJ2-7	NA	CASIRDRVYEQYF	TGTGCCAGCATCCGCGACAGAGTATACGAGCAGTACTTC
TRBV5-1	many	TRBJ2-7	TRBD2	CASSLDPSGRLYEQYF	TGCGCCAGCAGCTTGGACCCTAGCGGGAGACTCTACGAGCAGTACTTC
TRBV27	NA	TRBJ2-1	TRBD2	CASTPGGGYNEQFF	TGTGCCAGCACCCCGGGAGGGGGCTACAATGAGCAGTTCTTC
TRBV6-5	many	TRBJ1-1	NA	CASSYQGRNTEAFF	TGTGCCAGCAGTTACCAGGGAAGGAACACTGAAGCTTTCTTT
TRBV7-2	many	TRBJ2-2	TRBD2	CASSPRLAGAGELFF	TGTGCCAGCAGCCCCCGACTAGCGGGAGCCGGGGAGCTGTTTTTT
TRBV6-5	NA	TRBJ1-2	NA	CASSFFRRGGGYTF	TGTGCCAGCAGTTTCTTCAGGAGGGGCGGTGGCTACACCTTC
TRBV30	NA	TRBJ1-1	NA	CAWPGGVGTEAFF	TGTGCCTGGCCAGGAGGAGTTGGCACTGAAGCTTTCTTT
TRBV9	NA	TRBJ1-1	TRBD1	CASSVHTGDTEAFF	TGTGCCAGCAGCGTTCATACAGGGGATACTGAAGCTTTCTTT
TRBV7-6	many	TRBJ2-1	TRBD2	CASSFLAGGQEEQFF	TGTGCCAGCAGCTTTTTGGCGGGGGGGCAGGAGGAGCAGTTCTTC
TRBV18	many	TRBJ1-4	TRBD1	CASSPQAGGEKLFF	TGTGCCAGCTCACCACAAGCAGGGGGTGAAAAACTGTTTTTT
TRBV19	NA	TRBJ2-1	NA	CASSVRREQFF	TGTGCCAGTAGTGTCCGGAGGGAGCAGTTCTTC